This T cell receptor beta chain was documented in a study of T cell responses to AZD1222 COVID-19 vaccine. Looking at the study overall: Second-dose recipients at about 4 or about 12 weeks were treated as one pooled group.

Repertoires were generated with immunoSEQ multiplex PCR, while TCRdb's copy carries only in-frame clones and drops some. The sample consists of roughly 80,000 clones, roughly 80% of them appearing once. V lost 7 bases to trimming and J lost 10 bases, with 11 bases between them. CDR3 size: 11 residues. The germline CDR1 and CDR2 sequences are LNHDA and SQIVND (reference sequence). Regarding the study as a whole: Spike-specific TCR breadth and depth rose after two AZD1222 doses. Targeting of unmutated variant regions was reportedly seen in nearly half of spike-specific TCRs. Baseline testing showed seropositivity in only a handful of AZD1222 recipients.

The table lists this clone with a count of one. Its antigen is currently unknown. Sample: peripheral blood, taken on day 0 of AZD1222 vaccination. The rearrangement joins TRBV19 to TRBJ2-1; D remains ambiguous. The TCR was taken from an adult in good health. The CDR3 spells CASMSLDEQFF. The CDR3 DNA reads as TGTGCCAGTATGTCTCTGGACGAGCAGTTCTTC.